These T cell receptor beta chains were read from a single sample in a study of T cells in Graves' hyperthyroidism and ophthalmopathy. TCRdb re-analysed the multiplex PCR reads in MiXCR, keeping a single row per CDR3 protein. In the table there are more than 300,000 distinct CDR3 sequences, around 14% of which are singletons. Input material: blood. These receptors all come from a woman aged 18-30 years with Graves' hyperthyroidism. Each CDR3 is given with its conserved first and last residue. A D gene is named only where the DNA matches it firmly. The size entry is marked missing in some rows and otherwise reads once, few, many or a size class.

NA,few,TRBJ1-5,TRBV29-1,TGCAGCGTTGATTATAAATCTCAGCCCCAGCATTTT,CSVDYKSQPQHF
NA,many,TRBJ1-5,TRBV24-1,TGTGCCACCAGTGGTCTCTATGACAATCAGCCCCAGCATTTT,CATSGLYDNQPQHF
NA,many,TRBJ1-1,TRBV4-1,TGCGCCAGCAGCCAAGATCTCTGGGGAAATCCGACTGAAGCTTTCTTT,CASSQDLWGNPTEAFF
TRBD2,NA,TRBJ2-1,TRBV7-2,TGTGCCAGCCCTACTAGCGGGAGGGACAATGAGCAGTTCTTC,CASPTSGRDNEQFF
NA,many,TRBJ1-2,TRBV7-8,TGTGCCAGCACGACGAACAGGGCTTCGGGGGGCTACACCTTC,CASTTNRASGGYTF
NA,many,TRBJ2-1,TRBV20-1,TGCAGTGCTAGAGAGGGGGGCTATGAGCAGTTCTTC,CSAREGGYEQFF
TRBD1,many,TRBJ2-1,TRBV30,TGTGCCTGGAGTGTACTGAAAGTCGGGACAGGCTTAGGTTCCTACAATGAGCAGTTCTTC,CAWSVLKVGTGLGSYNEQFF
NA,many,TRBJ1-1,TRBV20-1,TGCAGTGCTATATCGGCTTGGAAATCTGAAGCTTTCTTT,CSAISAWKSEAFF
NA,many,TRBJ1-2,TRBV6-9,TGTGCCAGCATCAATGCTGGCTATGGCTACACCTTC,CASINAGYGYTF
TRBD1,many,TRBJ1-5,TRBV28,TGTGCCAGCAGCCCCGGGACAGAGCTACGCCAGCCCCAGCATTTT,CASSPGTELRQPQHF
NA,many,TRBJ2-5,TRBV20-1,TGCAGTGCTAGAAGAGAGACCCAGTACTTC,CSARRETQYF
NA,many,TRBJ2-7,TRBV18,TGTGCCAGCTCACCAGTTCGGAGCTACGAGCAGTACTTC,CASSPVRSYEQYF
NA,NA,TRBJ1-2,TRBV6-1,TGTGCCAGCAGTTCCGCAGGGGTGTACTATGGCTACACCTTC,CASSSAGVYYGYTF
NA,few,TRBJ1-1,TRBV6-1,TGTGCCAGCACCGAAGGAGGGAACACTGAAGCTTTCTTT,CASTEGGNTEAFF
TRBD1,many,TRBJ1-2,TRBV10-3,TGTGCCATCAGGGAAGGACAGGCCGACTATGGCTACACCTTC,CAIREGQADYGYTF
TRBD1,NA,TRBJ1-1,TRBV19,TGTGCCAGTAACCCCCAGGGGGCATCGGCTGAAGCTTTCTTT,CASNPQGASAEAFF
NA,many,TRBJ2-7,TRBV10-3,TGTGCCATCAGTGGGGGCGGAGGTGGGGCCGAGCAGTACTTC,CAISGGGGGAEQYF
NA,NA,TRBJ1-5,TRBV18,TGTGCCAGCTCACCGGGAGCTGATAGCAATCAGCCCCAGCATTTT,CASSPGADSNQPQHF
NA,NA,TRBJ1-2,TRBV20-1,TGCAGTGCCCAAAGCGGGGGGTATGGCTACACCTTC,CSAQSGGYGYTF
TRBD2,NA,TRBJ2-1,TRBV9,TGTGCCAGCAGCGCGGGGGGGGGACTAGCGAGTGAGCAGTTCTTC,CASSAGGGLASEQFF
TRBD1,many,TRBJ2-7,TRBV6-1,TGTGCCAGCAGTGAAAGGGGGCTGGGGTGGGGAACCTACGAGCAGTACTTC,CASSERGLGWGTYEQYF
TRBD2,NA,TRBJ2-3,TRBV7-2,TGTGCCAGCAGCACCCCGGGACTAGCGGGGGGAAGTTTTGGGACAGATACGCAGTATTTT,CASSTPGLAGGSFGTDTQYF
NA,many,TRBJ1-2,TRBV27,TGTGCCAGCAGTTTCACCGGGACGGAAACTAACTATGGCTACACCTTC,CASSFTGTETNYGYTF
TRBD2,NA,TRBJ2-7,TRBV20-1,TGCAGTGCTAGGGGACTAGCGGTGAATGTGCAGTACTTC,CSARGLAVNVQYF
NA,many,TRBJ2-1,TRBV3-1,TGTGCCAGCAGCCACGGACTTACGTACAATGAGCAGTTCTTC,CASSHGLTYNEQFF
TRBD1,many,TRBJ2-7,TRBV6-2/TRBV6-3,TGTGCCAGCAGGGGACAGTCCTACGAGCAGTACTTC,CASRGQSYEQYF
TRBD1,many,TRBJ1-1,TRBV15,TGTGCCACCGCACAGACAGGGGCAGGCACTGAAGCTTTCTTT,CATAQTGAGTEAFF
NA,NA,TRBJ1-2,TRBV28,TGTGCCAGCAGTTTATTATCAGGGAATTGCTATGGCTACACCTTC,CASSLLSGNCYGYTF
TRBD2,NA,TRBJ2-3,TRBV7-3,TGTGCCAGCAGCTTATCGGGGGGGGCTAAAGATACGCAGTATTTT,CASSLSGGAKDTQYF
NA,many,TRBJ1-5,TRBV6-2/TRBV6-3,TGTGCCAGCAGTTTGGGGTGGAAGCCCCAGCATTTT,CASSLGWKPQHF
TRBD1,many,TRBJ1-2,TRBV28,TGTGCCAGCAGTTTAATGGACAGGGTTTATGGCTACACCTTC,CASSLMDRVYGYTF
NA,many,TRBJ2-7,TRBV20-1,TGCAGTGCTCAAACATCCGACAGTTCCTACGAGCAGTACTTC,CSAQTSDSSYEQYF
NA,NA,TRBJ1-2,TRBV9,TGTGCCAGCAGCGTGGGAGTTGTTGGCTACACCTTC,CASSVGVVGYTF
NA,many,TRBJ2-5,TRBV2,TGTGCCAGCAGTCTCGGGACTCTCGAGACCCAGTACTTC,CASSLGTLETQYF
NA,many,TRBJ1-5,TRBV2,TGTGCCAGCCACGACAGGTCTAGCAATCAGCCCCAGCATTTT,CASHDRSSNQPQHF
TRBD1,many,TRBJ1-5,TRBV19,TGTGCCAGTAGTATTACGGGACAGGGGGATCAGCCCCAGCATTTT,CASSITGQGDQPQHF
NA,many,TRBJ1-2,TRBV12-3/TRBV12-4,TGTGCCAGCAGTTGGCCAGACGCATCTAACTATGGCTACACCTTC,CASSWPDASNYGYTF
NA,NA,TRBJ1-5,TRBV6-2/TRBV6-3,TGTGCCAGCAGTTCCCGAGAAACTTTTAGCAATCAGCCCCAGCATTTT,CASSSRETFSNQPQHF
NA,many,TRBJ2-5,TRBV7-9,TGTGCCAGCAGCCCGCCCTCGTCTCATGCGGCACAAGAGACCCAGTACTTC,CASSPPSSHAAQETQYF
NA,many,TRBJ2-1,TRBV28,TGTGCCAGCAGTTTACAGGGGAGGGTAAGGAATGAGCAGTTCTTC,CASSLQGRVRNEQFF
NA,NA,TRBJ1-5,TRBV20-1,TGCAGTGCTAGTGGAACCCCATCCCTTCTCGACAGTTACCGGTCCGTGAATCAGCCCCAGCATTTT,CSASGTPSLLDSYRSVNQPQHF
TRBD1,many,TRBJ2-7,TRBV28,TGTGCCAGCAGGCGAGCGACAGGGGGCTACGAGCAGTACTTC,CASRRATGGYEQYF
NA,many,TRBJ1-6,TRBV20-1,TGCAGTGCTAATGAAGCGAATTCACCCCTCCACTTT,CSANEANSPLHF
NA,many,TRBJ1-3,TRBV28,TGTGCCAGCCGGGCTTCTGGAAACACCATATATTTT,CASRASGNTIYF
NA,NA,TRBJ1-1,TRBV5-4,TGTGCCAGCAGCTTGATTGATGATACTGAAGCTTTCTTT,CASSLIDDTEAFF
TRBD2,NA,TRBJ2-3,TRBV3-1,TGTGCCAGCAGCCGCGGACTAGCGGGGGGCGGGGCAGATACGCAGTATTTT,CASSRGLAGGGADTQYF
TRBD2,many,TRBJ2-5,TRBV3-1,TGTGCCAGCAGCCAAGATCATCTAGCGGGAGTGGGGGCAGAGACCCAGTACTTC,CASSQDHLAGVGAETQYF
TRBD2,many,TRBJ2-7,TRBV5-5,TGTGCCAGCAGCCGAACTAGCGGGGTGAACTACGAGCAGTACTTC,CASSRTSGVNYEQYF
NA,many,TRBJ1-2,TRBV18,TGTGCCAGCTCACCTCAGACAGTTGCAGAGGGCTACACCTTC,CASSPQTVAEGYTF
NA,few,TRBJ1-5,TRBV14,TGTGCCAGCAGCCAGCAGGGAAGCAATCAGCCCCAGCATTTT,CASSQQGSNQPQHF
TRBD1,NA,TRBJ2-2,TRBV20-1,TGCAGTGCTCCGGGACAGGGGGCTGAAACCGGGGAGCTGTTTTTT,CSAPGQGAETGELFF
TRBD1,few,TRBJ2-3,TRBV6-2/TRBV6-3,TGTGCCAGCAGCCTCGGGACAGCACCGCATACGCAGTATTTT,CASSLGTAPHTQYF
TRBD1,many,TRBJ2-3,TRBV28,TGTGCCAGCAGCCGGGACAGGGTTCGGACAGATACGCAGTATTTT,CASSRDRVRTDTQYF
TRBD1,few,TRBJ1-4,TRBV5-1,TGCGCCAGCAGCTCGGTACAGGGGGCGCCCAATGAAAAACTGTTTTTT,CASSSVQGAPNEKLFF